Shown below are 10 T cell receptor beta chains from a single sample sequenced in a study of T cell repertoires in cytomegalovirus infection. TCRdb redid the calling of the reads with MiXCR, one entry per CDR3 protein. The sample lists about 180,000 distinct CDR3 sequences; 13% to 15% were seen once. Specimen: PBMCs. The receptors shown here come from a human donor in good health (CMV status not recorded). Some clones in this sample may be carry-over from other donors' samples.

This clonotype was seen many times. The chain links TRBV7-8 to TRBJ2-3; TRBD1 agrees at 10 bases. Germline V gene data show CDR1 as SGHVS and CDR2 as FQNEAQ. V shed 7 bases, J shed 4 bases, and the junction held 5 bases outside the gene matches. CDR3 length: 14 residues. The CDR3 is CASTGQGGADTQYF. DNA of the CDR3: TGTGCCAGCACTGGACAGGGGGGGGCAGATACGCAGTATTTT.

The chain is built from TRBV20-1 and TRBJ1-4; no definite D call. CDR1 is DFQATT and CDR2 is SNEGSKA in the germline V gene (reference sequence). Trimming stripped 7 bases from V and 4 bases from J, with 13 bases between. The CDR3 sequence is 13 residues long. CDR3 sequence reads: CSVLNGFNEKLFF. Here the CDR3 DNA reads TGCAGTGTCCTCAATGGGTTTAATGAAAAACTGTTTTTT.

This clonotype came up a few times. The gene calls are TRBV7-9 and TRBJ2-3; possible D gene TRBD2, 6 bases. The CDR3 sequence is 13 residues long. Looked up from germline, CDR1 is SEHNR and CDR2 is FQNEAQ (reference sequence). Trimming took off 6 bases at V and 5 bases at J, with 12 bases between the two ends. Written as DNA, the CDR3 is TGTGCCAGCAGTGGAGGGCCCGGAGATACGCAGTATTTT. It codes for CASSGGPGDTQYF.

In its sample, this clonotype was seen many times. The rearrangement joins TRBV7-8 to TRBJ2-1; either TRBD1 or TRBD2 may supply D (6 bases each). CDR1 and CDR2 from the germline V gene are SGHVS and FQNEAQ. The V and J ends lost 3 bases and 3 bases respectively, with 12 bases between them. This CDR3 is built from 15 residues. The CDR3 region has the DNA TGTGCCAGCAGCTTTACCGGGGGCAACTACAATGAGCAGTTCTTC. This codes for CASSFTGGNYNEQFF.

The chain joins TRBV19 to TRBJ1-2; TRBD1 is a possible D gene (5 bases). Trimming stripped 2 bases from V and 2 bases from J, with 9 bases between. CDR1 and CDR2 from the germline V gene are LNHDA and SQIVND (reference sequence). The CDR3 runs to 14 residues. DNA of the CDR3: TGTGCCAGTAGTATACAGGGCGGCAACTATGGCTACACCTTC. Its translation is CASSIQGGNYGYTF. The full variable domain, its missing parts supplied by reference TRBV19 and TRBJ1-2, is DGGITQSPKYLFRKEGQNVTLSCEQNLNHDAMYWYRQDPGQGLRLIYYSQIVNDFQKGDIAEGYSVSREKKESFPLTVTSAQKNPTAFYLCASSIQGGNYGYTFGSGTRLTVV.

This clonotype came up a few times. The chain couples TRBV4-1 to TRBJ2-7, with D possibly matching TRBD1 (6 bases). V was clipped by 0 bases and J by 6 bases, with 18 bases between them. Germline V lookup: CDR1 MGHRA, CDR2 YSYEKL. This CDR3 is 16 amino acids long. CDR3 sequence: CASSQDRVQGRFEQYF. The CDR3 DNA follows: TGCGCCAGCAGCCAAGATAGAGTCCAGGGGCGGTTCGAGCAGTACTTC.

The chain couples TRBV29-1 to TRBJ1-2; 10 nucleotides line up with TRBD1. Trimming cost V 6 bases and J 6 bases; bases outside gene matches: 4. Germline loops: CDR1 SQVTM, CDR2 ANQGSEA. The CDR3 is made up of 12 amino acids. The CDR3 DNA follows: TGCAGCGTGGACAGGGGGAATAATGGCTACACCTTC. Translation gives CSVDRGNNGYTF.

There are many counts of this clonotype. The rearrangement uses TRBV6-6 and TRBJ2-1, with 7 bases identical to TRBD1. This CDR3 has 16 amino acids. Per germline, CDR1 MNHNY and CDR2 SVGAGI (reference sequence). The trim removed 5 bases at V and 4 bases at J, leaving 11 bases unmatched. The CDR3 region has the DNA TGTGCCAGCAGTAGACCACCGGGACAGAGTTACAATGAGCAGTTCTTC. It encodes CASSRPPGQSYNEQFF.

In its sample, this clonotype was seen many times. The chain carries TRBV7-9 and TRBJ2-7, with 7 bases lining up with TRBD1. Germline values: CDR1 SEHNR, CDR2 FQNEAQ (reference sequence). The length of the CDR3 is 13 residues. V lost 5 bases and J lost 6; bases outside the gene matches: 7. DNA for the CDR3: TGTGCCAGCAGCCTCTCCGGGACAGCCGAGCAGTACTTC. Amino acids: CASSLSGTAEQYF.

This clonotype was counted at least ten times. This sequence joins TRBV28 and TRBJ2-1; D ambiguous. The CDR3 spans 11 residues. V was trimmed by 7 bases and J by 7 bases, leaving 8 bases between them. Germline V gene data show CDR1 as MDHEN and CDR2 as SYDVKM. CDR3 sequence (DNA): TGTGCCAGCACGGAGAAGAATGAGCAGTTCTTC. It codes for CASTEKNEQFF.